This T cell receptor beta chain was retrieved from a study of control samples from healthy donors and cancer patients. The V and J ends lost 6 bases and 6 bases respectively, with 10 bases between them. Germline V gene sequence: CDR1 KGHDR, CDR2 SFDVKD. The CDR3 consists of 13 residues. Here immunoSEQ multiplex PCR was the method, and the copy in TCRdb shows in-frame clones only, minus some. The repertoire includes 85,000 to 100,000 clones, roughly 78% of them detected once, and roughly 2% sits in the top ten. The chain employs TRBV24-1 and TRBJ2-2, with a weak D call TRBD1 (5 bases). This receptor was taken from a man aged 55 to 70 in good health. Sequencing was done on a sample of blood. This chain's CDR3 is CATSLDSPGELFF. The CDR3 DNA reads TGTGCCACCAGTTTAGACAGTCCCGGGGAGCTGTTTTTT.